This entry describes one T cell receptor beta chain. Its target is unknown. Treatment in this sample: oral pan-JAK inhibitor, 5-10 mg twice daily. Peripheral blood and lesional scalp punch biopsies came from alopecia areata patients. This record comes from a study of CD8+ T cells in alopecia areata. Study information: People stayed on tofacitinib for 6 to 18 months, then stopped the drug for 6 months.

RNA was extracted and reverse transcribed into cDNA as the sequencing template. Sequencing was performed with immunoSEQ multiplex PCR; in TCRdb, only in-frame clones are kept and a portion is missing. The data contain under 200,000 clones, 55% to 75% of them singletons. Study findings and constraints: Sequence data from scalp samples additionally include resident alphabeta T cells of normal skin. Affected scalp, especially in alopecia totalis/universalis, had a higher clonality than normal scalp did.

This CDR3 contains 14 residues. From germline, CDR1 is SGHTA and CDR2 FQGNSA. The ends were cut back, 5 bases at V and 5 bases at J, with 15 bases in the middle. This specimen was CD4+ T cells sorted from blood, taken at week 24, from a patient treated with tofacitinib. V is TRBV7-2 and J is TRBJ1-2; D is perhaps TRBD1 (5 bases). The source of this sequence is a human donor with alopecia areata. CDR3 residues: CASSPVRGGYGYTF. The CDR3 DNA sequence: TGTGCCAGCAGCCCGGTGAGGGGCGGGTATGGCTACACCTTC.